This passage covers 27 T cell receptor beta chains from one sample sequenced in a study of T cell clonality in common variable immunodeficiency. Whole-study findings and limits: Common variable immunodeficiency TCR beta sequences reportedly had fewer deletions and N-nucleotide insertions.

Data came from immunoSEQ multiplex PCR; TCRdb stores just in-frame clones and leaves some out. In total the sample includes over 30,000 clones, none of them seen once. Antigen specificity for these receptors is unknown. The sample consisted of peripheral blood mononuclear cells. The receptors here all came from a human donor with common variable immunodeficiency.

This clone was seen a handful of times. The CDR3 end lies 3 residues beyond the end of the read and is filled in from the germline J gene. This chain uses TRBV5-1 with TRBJ2-5; D not certain. The CDR3 runs to 14 residues. Trimming took off 3 bases at V and 1 base at J, with 10 bases between the two ends. Germline CDR1 SGHRS, CDR2 YFSETQ. CDR3 region: CASSSGELQETQYF. CDR3 bases read: TGCGCCAGCAGCTCCGGTGAACTCCAAGAGACC.

This clone was counted many times. The CDR3 end is not reached by the read, which stops 3 residues before it; the germline J gene fills it in. The chain couples TRBV7-3 to TRBJ2-5; TRBD2 agrees at 13 bases. Germline V gene sequence: CDR1 SGHTA, CDR2 FQGTGA. With V trimmed by 3 bases and J by 4 bases, 5 bases remained unmatched. The CDR3 totals 16 residues. The sequenced part of the CDR3 DNA is TGTGCCAGCAGCTTCCGACTAGCGGGAGGCGGAGAGACC. It translates to CASSFRLAGGGET. The CDR3, in full, reads CASSFRLAGGGETQYF.

This clone has more than one count but fewer than ten. From the germline J gene comes the end of the CDR3, since the read stops 3 residues before it. V gene TRBV6-1 combines with J gene TRBJ2-7, with 11 nucleotides matching TRBD1. This CDR3 spans 16 amino acids. The junction had 7 bases not matched to a gene; V was cut back by 2 bases and J by 4 bases. Germline lookup yields CDR1 MNHNS and CDR2 SASEGT. CDR3 sequence: CASSELGQGALYEQYF. CDR3 bases read: TGTGCCAGCAGTGAATTAGGACAGGGGGCCTTGTACGAG.

Remarks on this clone: The missing CDR3 end, 3 residues past where the read stops, is filled in from the germline J gene. V and J are TRBV30 and TRBJ2-7; 8 bases match TRBD2. Germline assignment: CDR1 GTSNPN and CDR2 SVGIG (reference sequence). This CDR3 is built from 13 residues. V shed 0 bases, J shed 6 bases, and the junction held 4 bases outside the gene matches. The CDR3 bases that were read are TGTGCCTGGAGTGTACGTAGCGGGACCGAG. Translation: CAWSVRSGTE. The complete CDR3 sequence is CAWSVRSGTEQYF. Complete variable domain (other parts from reference TRBV30 and TRBJ2-7): SQTIHQWPATLVQPVGSPLSLECTVEGTSNPNLYWYRQAAGRGLQLLFYSVGIGQISSEVPQNLSASRPQDRQFILSSKKLLLSDSGFYLCAWSVRSGTEQYFGPGTRLTVT.

This clone was seen repeatedly, ten times or more. With the read ending 3 residues before the CDR3 end, the germline J gene is used to fill in that end. The rearrangement links TRBV7-2 to TRBJ2-7; 10 positions match TRBD2. The V and J ends lost 3 bases and 2 bases, in that order; junction bases with no gene match: 4. The CDR3 runs to 15 residues. CDR1 is SGHTA, CDR2 FQGNSA, per germline. The CDR3 protein is CASSFGTSVPYEQYF. CDR3 DNA (partial): TGTGCCAGCAGCTTTGGGACTAGCGTACCCTACGAG. The whole variable domain, filled in from reference TRBV7-2 and TRBJ2-7, reads GAGVSQSPSNKVTEKGKDVELRCDPISGHTALYWYRQSLGQGLEFLIYFQGNSAPDKSGLPSDRFSAERTGGSVSTLTIQRTQQEDSAVYLCASSFGTSVPYEQYFGPGTRLTVT.

This clone was detected only a few times. The missing CDR3 end, 3 residues past where the read stops, is filled in from the germline J gene. The chain employs TRBV5-1 and TRBJ1-1, with TRBD1 matching 8 bases. Per germline, CDR1 SGHRS and CDR2 YFSETQ. The CDR3 sequence is 13 residues long. V lost 4 bases, J lost 6 bases, and 5 bases stayed unmatched. The sequenced CDR3 bases are TGCGCCAGCAGCCACAGGGGGATCTCTGAA. Its protein is CASSHRGISE. The whole CDR3 protein reads CASSHRGISEAFF.

This clone was recorded many times. The CDR3 end is not reached by the read, which stops 3 residues before it; the germline J gene fills it in. This sequence joins TRBV7-3 and TRBJ1-2; D perhaps matches TRBD1 (6 bases). This CDR3 region has 14 residues. V dropped 0 bases and J dropped 3 bases, with 8 bases sitting between them. Germline V lookup: CDR1 SGHTA, CDR2 FQGTGA. The sequenced part of the CDR3 DNA is TGTGCCAGCAGCTTAACGGGACAAGACTATGGC. Protein sequence: CASSLTGQDYG. The full-length CDR3 reads as CASSLTGQDYGYTF.

This clone was counted only a few times. The DNA ends 3 residues before the CDR3 does, and the rest of the CDR3 is filled in from the germline J gene. This chain joins TRBV7-3 and TRBJ2-5; D is unresolved. V gave up 1 base and J gave up 5 bases, with 11 bases separating them. CDR3 length equals 14 residues. Germline CDR1 reads SGHTA; CDR2 reads FQGTGA. The CDR3 DNA, read in part, is TGTGCCAGCAGCTTAAATCCATGGGCGGAGACC. Residues: CASSLNPWAET. The whole CDR3 reads CASSLNPWAETQYF. The full variable domain, rest sourced from reference TRBV7-3 and TRBJ2-5, is GAGVSQTPSNKVTEKGKYVELRCDPISGHTALYWYRQSLGQGPEFLIYFQGTGAADDSGLPNDRFFAVRPEGSVSTLKIQRTERGDSAVYLCASSLNPWAETQYFGPGTRLLVL.

There are a few counts of this clone. The CDR3 extends 3 residues past the end of the read, so its final part is completed from the germline J gene. V usage is TRBV2 and J usage is TRBJ2-7, with TRBD2 matching 8 bases. CDR1 and CDR2 from the germline V gene are SNHLY and FYNNEI. The CDR3 spans 15 residues. Trimming took 2 bases from V and 2 from J; bases not matched to a gene: 5. CDR3 protein: CASSETSGRTYEQYF. CDR3 bases read: TGTGCCAGCAGTGAAACTAGCGGAAGAACCTACGAG.

Of note for this clone: The CDR3 extends 3 residues past the end of the read, so its final part is completed from the germline J gene. This sequence joins TRBV11-2 and TRBJ1-1; 8 bases align to TRBD1. Germline values: CDR1 SGHAT, CDR2 FQNNGV. The CDR3 extends over 15 amino acids. After removal of 5 bases from V and 0 bases from J, the junction contained 5 bases not matched to a gene. The covered CDR3 bases are TGTGCCAGCAGCCAGGCGGACAGGGTGAACACTGAA. Residues: CASSQADRVNTE. The whole CDR3 protein is CASSQADRVNTEAFF. Based on the CDR3 plus reference TRBV11-2 and TRBJ1-1, the full variable domain is EAGVAQSPRYKIIEKRQSVAFWCNPISGHATLYWYQQILGQGPKLLIQFQNNGVVDDSQLPKDRFSAERLKGVDSTLKIQPAKLEDSAVYLCASSQADRVNTEAFFGQGTRLTVV.

The CDR3: CASSSVGQGQYGYTF. CDR3 bases read: TGTGCCAGCAGCTCCGTCGGACAGGGTCAATATGGC. The genes are TRBV7-9 and TRBJ1-2, with 8 bases matching TRBD1. The read ends 3 residues shy of where the CDR3 ends; the end is completed using the germline J gene. The CDR3 runs 15 residues. Trimming at V came to 4 bases and at J to 5 bases, leaving 9 bases not matched to a gene. Germline assignment: CDR1 SEHNR and CDR2 FQNEAQ (reference sequence).

This clone was counted many times. Sequencing ends 3 residues short of the CDR3 end; the germline J gene provides the rest. The chain is built from TRBV24-1 and TRBJ1-2, with TRBD1 matching over 7 bases. The length of the CDR3 is 13 residues. Germline CDR1 and CDR2: KGHDR and SFDVKD. CDR3 sequence reads: CATSESRTGGYTF. CDR3 bases read: TGTGCCACCAGTGAGTCTCGGACAGGCGGC.

A few counts support this clone. The observed sequence ends 3 residues before the CDR3 terminus, with the missing tail filled in from the germline J gene. The chain recombines TRBV18 with TRBJ2-7; D may be TRBD1 (6 bases). V lost 1 base and J 3 bases, leaving 7 bases between the germline ends. CDR1 and CDR2 (germline): KGHSH, LQKENI. The CDR3 runs 13 residues. The sequenced CDR3 bases are TGTGCCAGCTCACCACTACAGGGCTACGAG. Amino acid sequence: CASSPLQGYE. The complete CDR3 reads CASSPLQGYEQYF. Full variable domain (remainder filled in from reference TRBV18 and TRBJ2-7): NAGVMQNPRHLVRRRGQEARLRCSPMKGHSHVYWYRQLPEEGLKFMVYLQKENIIDESGMPKERFSAEFPKEGPSILRIQQVVRGDSAAYFCASSPLQGYEQYFGPGTRLTVT.

In this sample, this clone turned up many times. The read finishes 3 residues shy of the CDR3 end, and the germline J gene is used to complete it. This chain uses TRBV18 with TRBJ2-1, with 9 bases identical to TRBD1. Germline loops: CDR1 KGHSH, CDR2 LQKENI. Trimming cost V 2 bases and J 9 bases; bases outside gene matches: 8. The CDR3 has 15 amino acids. The CDR3 bases that were read are TGTGCCAGCTCACCAAGGGACAGGGACTCGTTTGAG. Its translation: CASSPRDRDSFE. The entire CDR3 protein is CASSPRDRDSFEQFF.

This clone was seen repeatedly, ten times or more. Read data end 3 residues before the CDR3 end; the end is taken from the germline J gene. The V gene is TRBV6-1, the J gene TRBJ1-1, with D possibly being TRBD1 (5 bases). Trimming removed 3 bases at V and 5 bases at J, with 7 bases between. This CDR3 is built from 12 residues. Germline-derived CDR1 and CDR2 are MNHNS and SASEGT. The sequenced part of the CDR3 DNA is TGTGCCAGCAGTGACCAGGGAACTGAA. Residues: CASSDQGTE. The entire CDR3 protein reads CASSDQGTEAFF.

On this clone itself: The CDR3 end falls 3 residues outside the read, so it is completed with the germline J gene. The V call is TRBV30, the J call TRBJ1-2, with D perhaps TRBD1 (5 bases). This CDR3 comprises 14 residues. V lost 5 bases, J lost 4 bases, and 17 bases lay in between. Germline CDR1 is GTSNPN and CDR2 is SVGIG (reference sequence). The CDR3: CAWASGAPVYGYTF. The CDR3 bases that were read are TGTGCCTGGGCCTCTGGGGCCCCAGTCTATGGC.

There are a few counts of this clone. The CDR3 goes on 3 residues after the read ends, and that part is filled in from the germline J gene. The rearrangement uses TRBV6-2 or TRBV6-3 and TRBJ2-7; D is uncertain. The length of the CDR3 is 12 residues. Germline-derived CDR1 and CDR2 are MNHEY and SVGEGT. Trimming took 2 bases from V and 6 from J, leaving 8 bases between them. CDR3 sequence reads: CASSYPRPEQYF. The sequenced part of the CDR3 DNA is TGTGCCAGCAGTTACCCGAGGCCCGAG.

Concerning this clone itself: The CDR3 goes on 3 residues after the read ends, and that part is filled in from the germline J gene. The rearrangement links TRBV7-9 to TRBJ1-1; TRBD1 is a possible D gene (6 bases). CDR3 length equals 15 residues. CDR1 is SEHNR, CDR2 FQNEAQ, per germline (reference sequence). V lost 4 bases and J lost 1, with 13 bases in between. CDR3 sequence: CASSSQGGGNTEAFF. The CDR3 DNA, read in part, is TGTGCCAGCAGCTCCCAGGGAGGGGGGAACACTGAA.

This clone was seen more than once but under ten times. With the read ending 3 residues before the CDR3 end, the germline J gene is used to fill in that end. V usage is TRBV19 and J usage is TRBJ2-1; D uncertain. The CDR3 sequence is 15 residues long. Germline CDR1 and CDR2: LNHDA and SQIVND (reference sequence). V gave up 3 bases and J gave up 8 bases, with 17 bases separating them. CDR3 residues: CASSIGAGLSYEQFF. The CDR3 DNA, read in part, is TGTGCCAGTAGTATCGGCGCAGGCCTGAGTTATGAG.

At least ten counts were recorded for this clone. The DNA read from the CDR3 is TGCAGTGCTACCAACACAGGGGAAAGCGAG. Translating it yields CSATNTGESE. The entire CDR3 reads CSATNTGESEQYF. The chain uses TRBV20-1 and TRBJ2-7; 7 bases are a match to TRBD1. The CDR3 extends 3 residues past the end of the read, so its final part is completed from the germline J gene. After removal of 4 bases from V and 6 bases from J, the junction contained 9 bases not matched to a gene. Per the germline V gene, CDR1 is DFQATT and CDR2 is SNEGSKA (reference sequence). CDR3 length: 13 residues.

Note on this clone: The CDR3 end falls 3 residues outside the read, so it is completed with the germline J gene. This chain uses TRBV19 with TRBJ1-1; no clear D. V shed 3 bases and J shed 1 base, with 9 bases lying between them. The CDR3 contains 14 residues. Per the germline V gene, CDR1 is LNHDA and CDR2 is SQIVND (reference sequence). The CDR3 DNA, read in part, is TGTGCCAGTAGTATTCAGAGTACGAACACTGAA. It specifies CASSIQSTNTE. The whole CDR3 protein reads CASSIQSTNTEAFF.

This clone was observed many times. From the germline J gene comes the end of the CDR3, since the read stops 3 residues before it. The V call is TRBV30, the J call TRBJ2-7; 7 nucleotides line up with TRBD2. Unmatched junction bases numbered 7, after V lost 2 bases and J lost 6 bases. Looked up from germline, CDR1 is GTSNPN and CDR2 is SVGIG (reference sequence). The CDR3 extends over 13 amino acids. CDR3 region: CAWSWDSGSEQYF. Partial CDR3 DNA: TGTGCCTGGAGTTGGGATAGCGGGTCCGAG.

About this clone itself: The read halts 3 residues ahead of the CDR3 end, with the missing end drawn from the germline J gene. This chain joins TRBV2 and TRBJ2-3; 9 nucleotides align to TRBD1. This CDR3 region has 18 residues. Germline V gene lookup returns CDR1 SNHLY and CDR2 FYNNEI. V lost 6 bases to trimming and J lost 2 bases; unmatched junction nucleotides: 15. The CDR3 DNA, read in part, is TGTGCCAGCAGGGCGGGACAGGGAATGTCTTTTGTCACAGATACG. It codes for CASRAGQGMSFVTDT. The complete CDR3 protein is CASRAGQGMSFVTDTQYF.

This clone has ten or more counts. From the germline J gene comes the end of the CDR3, since the read stops 3 residues before it. The chain recombines TRBV19 with TRBJ1-2; TRBD1 might be the D (6 bases). This CDR3 contains 14 residues. CDR1 LNHDA and CDR2 SQIVND come from the germline V gene (reference sequence). Trimming left V 3 bases short and J 6 bases short, with 14 bases between. The sequenced CDR3 bases are TGTGCCAGTAGTATTATCGCAGGGGAGAATGGC. This translates into CASSIIAGENG. The whole CDR3 sequence reads CASSIIAGENGYTF. Combining the CDR3 with reference TRBV19 and TRBJ1-2 gives the whole variable domain DGGITQSPKYLFRKEGQNVTLSCEQNLNHDAMYWYRQDPGQGLRLIYYSQIVNDFQKGDIAEGYSVSREKKESFPLTVTSAQKNPTAFYLCASSIIAGENGYTFGSGTRLTVV.

This clone appeared many times. The read ends 3 residues before the CDR3 terminus; that terminus is restored from the germline J gene. This chain connects TRBV19 to TRBJ1-5; 10 positions match TRBD1. CDR1 is LNHDA, CDR2 SQIVND, per germline (reference sequence). The CDR3 runs 17 residues. The trim removed 1 base at V and 2 bases at J, leaving 5 bases unmatched. This chain's CDR3 is CASSIGDRGVGNQPQHF. Incomplete CDR3 DNA: TGTGCCAGTAGTATAGGGGACAGGGGTGTGGGCAATCAGCCC.

This clone has ten or more counts. The sequence runs out 3 residues before the end of the CDR3; the remainder is reconstructed from the germline J gene. The V call is TRBV29-1, the J call TRBJ2-1; D is possibly TRBD1 (5 bases). The V and J ends lost 4 bases and 5 bases respectively, with 24 bases between them. The CDR3 sequence is 17 residues long. Germline loops: CDR1 SQVTM, CDR2 ANQGSEA. The sequenced part of the CDR3 DNA is TGCAGCGTTGGGGGCCCCACACCTACCCGACCGGACAATGAG. Its translation is CSVGGPTPTRPDNE. The complete CDR3 sequence is CSVGGPTPTRPDNEQFF.

This clone was counted many times. The read falls 3 residues short of the CDR3 end, and the missing part is taken from the germline J gene. The chain uses TRBV15 and TRBJ2-7; 10 nucleotides line up with TRBD2. The CDR3 consists of 15 residues. Trimming cost V 4 bases and J 6 bases; bases outside gene matches: 9. Germline CDR1 and CDR2: LNHNV and YYDKDF (reference sequence). The CDR3 loop reads CATSTVLAGALEQYF. Partial CDR3 DNA: TGTGCCACCAGCACCGTTCTAGCGGGAGCACTCGAG.